This T cell receptor beta chain comes out of a study of identical twins' blood T cells. Study-level findings and limits: Each donor's most abundant TCRbeta clonotypes shared more CDR3 sequences with her twin than unrelated donors. Twin similarity might stem from environmental factors, not only genetics.

TCRdb ran MiXCR on the 5' RACE reads and lists one entry per CDR3 protein. This sample has roughly 380,000 distinct CDR3 sequences, with about 28% found just once. This clonotype has more than one count but fewer than ten. Its matching antigen is unknown. A junction end diverges from the germline sequence, so it may reflect a read error. Reared together, all three twin pairs probably met the same infectious agents and vaccines. The CDR3 totals 15 residues. Germline V gives CDR1 SGHVS, CDR2 FQNEAQ. This chain joins TRBV7-8 and TRBJ1-5, with D unresolved. The clonotype was recovered from a woman aged 18-55 years in good health. Sequencing was done on a sample of PBMCs. CDR3 sequence: CVSSLVSGWGQPQHF. For the CDR3, the DNA is TGTGTCAGCAGCTTAGTGAGTGGATGGGGTCAGCCCCAGCATTTT.